The 10 T cell receptor beta chains presented below share a single source sample, sequenced in a study of glioma-infiltrating T cells listed by TCRdb under 2016. The sample was run on an Illumina MiSeq. The iRepertoire nested amplicon-rescue multiplex PCR (arm-PCR) platform was used to amplify TCR alpha and beta CDR3 regions from RNA. Using fastp at Q25 and MiXCR, TCRdb reprocessed the public reads and kept productive beta chains. Identical CDR3 proteins give one entry, which carries the most common genes and DNA. In all, the sample holds roughly 120,000 distinct CDR3 sequences, and about 25% of those were seen once. Roughly a third of the sample comes from the top ten. The sample comprised glioma tissue, nonneoplastic brain tissue, or PBMCs (not recorded which). These receptors came from a human donor with low-grade glioma or glioblastoma, undergoing nonglioma brain surgery, or in good health (not recorded which).

As regards this clonotype: An end of the junction differs from the germline gene, which may be a read error. V gene TRBV6-6 combines with J gene TRBJ1-1; D unresolved. The CDR3 extends over 12 amino acids. CDR1 is MNHNY and CDR2 is SVGAGI in the germline V gene (reference sequence). The CDR3 reads CAIGDMNTKAFF. The CDR3 region has the DNA TGTGCCATCGGGGATATGAACACTAAAGCTTTCTTT.

In its sample, this clonotype was seen many times. The chain links TRBV5-1 to TRBJ2-7; TRBD2 might be the D (6 bases). This CDR3 comprises 16 residues. Trimming pared 1 base from V and 0 bases from J, leaving 14 bases between. Germline values: CDR1 SGHRS, CDR2 YFSETQ. CDR3 DNA sequence: TGCGCCAGCAGCTTGTTCGCGACTAGTAGCTCCTACGAGCAGTACTTC. It yields the protein CASSLFATSSSYEQYF.

This clonotype was recorded many times. The chain has TRBV6-2 or TRBV6-3 and TRBJ1-2; tentative D call: TRBD1 (5 bases). Between the trimmed V and J ends, which lost 10 bases and 6 bases, there was a span of 24 bases. Germline V gene data show CDR1 as MNHEY and CDR2 as SVGEGT. The CDR3 sequence is 15 residues long. The CDR3 region has the DNA TGTGCCACCAACCTGGGGCCTGCGGGGGAGAATGGCTACACCTTC. Its translation is CATNLGPAGENGYTF.

This clonotype occurred many times. This chain uses TRBV6-6 with TRBJ1-5; D uncertain. The CDR3 sequence is 13 residues long. Trimming removed 2 bases from V and 9 bases from J, with 11 bases in between. Germline V gives CDR1 MNHNY, CDR2 SVGAGI (reference sequence). CDR3 DNA: TGTGCCAGCAGTTACGAGGATGTGAGGCCCCAGCATTTT. As protein: CASSYEDVRPQHF.

This clonotype has a single count. One base away lies a much larger clone, so this may be a sequencing read error. The gene calls are TRBV4-1 and TRBJ1-3; D not resolved. The CDR3 length is 17 residues. CDR1 MGHRA and CDR2 YSYEKL come from the germline V gene. CDR3 residues: CASSQKFSGLSRNTIYF. The CDR3 DNA sequence: TGCGCCAGCAGCCAGAAATTTAGTGGACTCTCTCGAAACACCATATATTTT.

This clonotype was recorded at least ten times. This chain joins TRBV4-1 and TRBJ1-5; D unresolved. This CDR3 has 13 amino acids. The V end lost 0 bases, the J end lost 5 bases, and 5 bases lay between the germline ends. Germline CDR1 MGHRA, CDR2 YSYEKL. CDR3 amino acids: CASSQDWDQPQHF. DNA of the CDR3: TGCGCCAGCAGCCAAGATTGGGATCAGCCCCAGCATTTT.

CDR3 nucleotide sequence: TGTGCCAGCAGTTCACGGATACAGGGATGGCCCCAGCATTTT. Amino acids: CASSSRIQGWPQHF. The chain combines TRBV6-5 with TRBJ1-5; TRBD1 is a possible D gene (6 bases). The CDR3 has 14 residues. In germline, CDR1 is MNHEY, CDR2 SVGAGI. The V and J ends lost 4 bases and 9 bases respectively, with 16 bases between them.

This clonotype came up many times. The chain recombines TRBV3-1 with TRBJ1-1; D might be TRBD1 (6 bases). Germline assignment: CDR1 LGHDT and CDR2 YNNKEL (reference sequence). The V end lost 1 base, the J end lost 4 bases, and 13 bases lay between the germline ends. This CDR3 contains 15 residues. The CDR3 DNA follows: TGTGCCAGCAGCCAAGGTCAGGGGCTCGGCACTGAAGCTTTCTTT. This translates into CASSQGQGLGTEAFF.

This clonotype was seen ten or more times. The rearrangement uses TRBV7-6 and TRBJ1-1; D is unresolved. The germline V gene encodes CDR1 SGHVS and CDR2 FNYEAQ. The CDR3 runs 14 residues. Trimming left V 2 bases short and J 0 bases short, with 7 bases between. The CDR3 region has the DNA TGTGCCAGCAGCTTATACAGCATGAACACTGAAGCTTTCTTT. This gives the protein CASSLYSMNTEAFF.

Notes on this clonotype: A much larger clone sits a single nucleotide away, making a read error possible. The genes are TRBV5-6 and TRBJ1-2; no firm D call. The CDR3 runs 14 residues. The germline V gene has CDR1 SGHDT and CDR2 YYEEEE. The CDR3, as DNA: TGTGCCAACAGCTTCAATCAGCCCTCCTATGGCTACACCTTC. Protein: CANSFNQPSYGYTF.